This paragraph reports one T cell receptor beta chain. What it binds is unknown. This specimen belongs to a study of blood T cells in healthy people across ages. Study observations and caveats: Diversity was higher, and naive CD4+ cells more numerous, in long-lived donors than in aged donors.

Sample-barcoded 5' priming and a J-beta primer mix drove a second PCR of 7 to 11 cycles. TCRdb itself ran the 5' RACE reads through MiXCR, one entry per CDR3 protein. In the table there are 730,000 or so distinct CDR3 sequences, about 40% of which are singletons. The sequencing sample was made of blood. This sequence originates from a woman aged 55 to 70 in good health.

CDR3 residues: CASRGEVFYGYTF. The CDR3 DNA reads TGTGCCTCCCGGGGGGAGGTCTTCTATGGCTACACCTTC. The chain uses TRBV7-2 and TRBJ1-2, with TRBD1 as a possible D gene (5 bases). The CDR3 runs 13 residues. Germline CDR1 SGHTA, CDR2 FQGNSA. The V end was cut by 11 bases, the J end by 4 bases, with 17 bases between.